This record covers a single T cell receptor beta chain. What it recognizes is unknown. This sample is part of a study of cytomegalovirus exposure and HLA in healthy donors. General study findings and limits: TCR beta chain V- and J-gene trimming was linked, in a later analysis, to a missense variant in DCLRE1C.

In the PCR, 60 Vbeta and 13 Jbeta primers were used. Assay: immunoSEQ multiplex PCR; the TCRdb copy retains only in-frame clones and omits some. This table holds approximately 170,000 clones, over 80% found once. This donor's record omits CMV serostatus. CDR3 length: 13 amino acids. The ends lost 4 bases at V and 6 bases at J; junction bases unmatched: 3. CDR1 and CDR2 from the germline V gene are MNHNS and SASEGT. This chain links TRBV6-1 with TRBJ1-2, with 9 bases identical to TRBD1. This clonotype originated in a human donor in good health. The specimen sequenced was PBMCs. The CDR3 loop is CASSGDRVNGYTF. CDR3 coding DNA: TGTGCCAGCAGTGGGGACAGGGTTAATGGCTACACCTTC.